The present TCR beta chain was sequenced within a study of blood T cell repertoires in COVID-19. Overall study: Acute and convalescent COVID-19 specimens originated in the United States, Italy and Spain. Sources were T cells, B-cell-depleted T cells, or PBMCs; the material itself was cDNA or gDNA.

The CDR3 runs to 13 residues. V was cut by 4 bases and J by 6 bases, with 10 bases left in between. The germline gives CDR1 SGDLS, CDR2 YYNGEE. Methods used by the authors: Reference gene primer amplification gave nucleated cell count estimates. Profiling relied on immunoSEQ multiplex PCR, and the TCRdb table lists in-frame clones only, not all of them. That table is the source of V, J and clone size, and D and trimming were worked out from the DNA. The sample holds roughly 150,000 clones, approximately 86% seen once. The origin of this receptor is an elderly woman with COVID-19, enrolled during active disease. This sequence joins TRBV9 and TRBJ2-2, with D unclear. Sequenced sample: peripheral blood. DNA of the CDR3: TGTGCCAGCAGCCCGGTGACTTCCGGGGAGCTGTTTTTT. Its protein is CASSPVTSGELFF.